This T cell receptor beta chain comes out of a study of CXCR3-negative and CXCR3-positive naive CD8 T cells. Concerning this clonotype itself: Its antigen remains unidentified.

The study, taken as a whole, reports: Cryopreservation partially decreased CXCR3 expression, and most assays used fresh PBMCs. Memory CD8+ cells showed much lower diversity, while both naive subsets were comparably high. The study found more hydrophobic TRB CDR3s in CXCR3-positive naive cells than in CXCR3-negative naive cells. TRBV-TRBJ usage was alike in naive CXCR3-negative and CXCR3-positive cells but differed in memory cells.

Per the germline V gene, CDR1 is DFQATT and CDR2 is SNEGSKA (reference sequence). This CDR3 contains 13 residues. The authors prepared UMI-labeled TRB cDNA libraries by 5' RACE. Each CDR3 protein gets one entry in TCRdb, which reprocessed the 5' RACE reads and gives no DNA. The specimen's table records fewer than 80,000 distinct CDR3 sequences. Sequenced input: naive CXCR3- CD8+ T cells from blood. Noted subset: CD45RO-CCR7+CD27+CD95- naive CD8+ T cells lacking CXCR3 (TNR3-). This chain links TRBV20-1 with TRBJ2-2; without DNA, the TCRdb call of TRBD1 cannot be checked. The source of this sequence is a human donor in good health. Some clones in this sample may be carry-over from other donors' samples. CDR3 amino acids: CSARDGGTGELFF.